This T cell receptor (beta chain) is from a study of shared clonotypes between healthy human individuals. Over several immunoSEQ plates, each subset's genomic DNA was distributed in even portions. Under the authors' procedure: Filtering was not the same, since immunoSEQ gave junction-only sequences without quality scores. This table comes from immunoSEQ multiplex PCR, and its TCRdb copy is limited to in-frame clones, with some not included. V and J calls and clone size are given by that table; D and trimming were obtained from the DNA. The sample includes about 470,000 clones, 70% to 80% of them seen just once. The CDR3 sequence is 18 residues long. Genomic DNA of unsorted samples came from tens of millions of PBMCs.

Input material: PBMCs. The chain has TRBV12-2 and TRBJ2-1; the listed D gene, TRBD2, was not tested against the DNA. TRBV12-2 is a pseudogene. The sequence derives from a woman in her thirties or forties in good health. Some clones in this sample may be carry-over from other donors' samples. The CDR3 reads CASRQRADSGRAGNEQFF. As DNA, the CDR3 is TGTGCAAGTCGGCAGAGGGCCGATAGCGGGAGGGCCGGCAATGAGCAGTTCTTC.